One and the same sample provided the 18 T cell receptor beta chains below, sequenced in a study of blood T cell repertoires in COVID-19. Using immunoSEQ multiplex PCR, the repertoire was profiled, and TCRdb retains in-frame clones only, with some absent. Found here are fewer than 40,000 clones, 78% of them singletons; the top ten hold about 35%. Sample: peripheral blood. All receptors derive from a man between 60 and 75 years old with acute or convalescent COVID-19.

V usage is TRBV24-1 and J usage is TRBJ1-5; a possible D gene is TRBD1 (5 bases). Trimming pared 3 bases from V and 2 bases from J, leaving 13 bases between. This CDR3 region has 16 residues. Germline-derived CDR1 and CDR2 are KGHDR and SFDVKD. The CDR3 here is CATSDPGGVGNQPQHF. CDR3 nucleotide sequence: TGTGCCACCAGTGATCCTGGGGGGGTGGGCAATCAGCCCCAGCATTTT.

The genes are TRBV7-2 and TRBJ2-5; 9 bases are shared with TRBD2. Germline V gives CDR1 SGHTA, CDR2 FQGNSA. The CDR3 sequence is 16 residues long. V trimming: 5 bases; J trimming: 5 bases; junction bases outside the gene matches: 12. CDR3 region: CASSQTGSGRWETQYF. Written as DNA, the CDR3 is TGTGCCAGCAGCCAGACCGGGAGCGGGAGGTGGGAGACCCAGTACTTC. Using reference TRBV7-2 and TRBJ2-5 for the parts outside the CDR3, the full variable domain is GAGVSQSPSNKVTEKGKDVELRCDPISGHTALYWYRQSLGQGLEFLIYFQGNSAPDKSGLPSDRFSAERTGGSVSTLTIQRTQQEDSAVYLCASSQTGSGRWETQYFGPGTRLLVL.

This clone showed up just a few times. The rearrangement joins TRBV3-1 (or the pseudogene TRBV3-2) to TRBJ1-4, with D maybe TRBD1 (6 bases). CDR1 and CDR2 (germline): LGHDT, YNNKEL (reference sequence). The CDR3 contains 17 residues. The V end was cut by 0 bases, the J end by 8 bases, with 19 bases between. DNA for the CDR3: TGTGCCAGCAGCCAAGAAGTATTACGAGGGGGTAAGGAAAAACTGTTTTTT. This codes for CASSQEVLRGGKEKLFF.

The genes are TRBV10-3 and TRBJ1-2; 7 positions agree with TRBD1. V lost 0 bases and J lost 7; bases outside the gene matches: 5. This CDR3 spans 14 amino acids. Looked up from germline, CDR1 is ENHRY and CDR2 is SYGVKD. In DNA, the CDR3 is TGTGCCATCAGTGAGTCGGACAGGAGGGGTGGCTACACCTTC. This codes for CAISESDRRGGYTF.

This clone was observed at least ten times. The chain is built from TRBV7-8 and TRBJ2-1; TRBD2 might be the D (5 bases). This CDR3 is built from 16 residues. V was pared by 0 bases and J by 9 bases, with 18 bases between. Germline V gives CDR1 SGHVS, CDR2 FQNEAQ. The CDR3, as DNA: TGTGCCAGCAGCTTAGCGCGGGCCATTCACACGAGTGAGCAGTTCTTC. Translated: CASSLARAIHTSEQFF.

The chain joins TRBV9 to TRBJ2-2; D is possibly TRBD1 (5 bases). Deletions cut 0 bases from V and 3 bases from J, with 15 bases between. Germline loops: CDR1 SGDLS, CDR2 YYNGEE. The CDR3 consists of 17 residues. CDR3 coding DNA: TGTGCCAGCAGCGTAGGTCCCAGCAGGGTGCACACCGGGGAGCTGTTTTTT. Protein product: CASSVGPSRVHTGELFF.

V usage is TRBV11-3 and J usage is TRBJ1-1, with 7 bases fitting TRBD1. The V gene end was trimmed by 1 base and the J gene end by 1 base; junction bases not matched to a gene: 3. CDR1 is SGHNT, CDR2 YENEEA, per germline. The CDR3 has 15 residues. The CDR3 is CASSLGGGQNTEAFF. The CDR3 DNA reads TGTGCCAGCAGCTTAGGAGGGGGCCAGAACACTGAAGCTTTCTTT.

The chain uses TRBV7-2 and TRBJ1-2; D might be TRBD1 (6 bases). The CDR3 has 13 amino acids. The V end lost 5 bases, the J end lost 8 bases, and 15 bases lay between the germline ends. Germline assignment: CDR1 SGHTA and CDR2 FQGNSA. The CDR3 DNA sequence: TGTGCCAGCAGCCCGAATACAGGGATCGGCTACACCTTC. Protein: CASSPNTGIGYTF. Complete variable domain (other parts from reference TRBV7-2 and TRBJ1-2): GAGVSQSPSNKVTEKGKDVELRCDPISGHTALYWYRQSLGQGLEFLIYFQGNSAPDKSGLPSDRFSAERTGGSVSTLTIQRTQQEDSAVYLCASSPNTGIGYTFGSGTRLTVV.

The chain combines TRBV5-8 with TRBJ1-4; the D gene is possibly TRBD1 (6 bases). The CDR3 length is 14 residues. The germline V gene has CDR1 SGHTS and CDR2 YDEGEE. With 4 bases removed from V and 4 bases from J, the gap between germline ends came to 11 bases. The DNA of the CDR3 is TGTGCCAGCAGCCTACAGGGAAATAATGAAAAACTGTTTTTT. Amino acids: CASSLQGNNEKLFF.

The V gene is TRBV10-1, the J gene TRBJ2-7; D is unresolved. Germline V gene sequence: CDR1 WNHNN, CDR2 SYGVQD (reference sequence). V was pared by 1 base and J by 7 bases, with 14 bases between. The CDR3 totals 14 residues. The CDR3 sequence is CASSEFGPPGEQYF. CDR3 coding DNA: TGCGCCAGCAGTGAGTTCGGTCCCCCCGGGGAGCAGTACTTC.

The CDR3 loop is CASSLERRGTEAFF. DNA for the CDR3: TGTGCCAGCAGCTTAGAGCGACGGGGCACTGAAGCTTTCTTT. The chain links TRBV7-9 to TRBJ1-1, with unresolved D. The ends were cut back, 1 base at V and 4 bases at J, with 10 bases in the middle. The CDR3 length is 14 residues. Germline V gene sequence: CDR1 SEHNR, CDR2 FQNEAQ (reference sequence).

The chain carries TRBV5-1 and TRBJ2-5; D is unresolved. Per the germline V gene, CDR1 is SGHRS and CDR2 is YFSETQ. This CDR3 has 13 residues. The V gene lost 2 bases and the J gene lost 3 bases, with 8 bases spanning the gap. As DNA, the CDR3 is TGCGCCAGCAGCTTTAACAGTGAAGAGACCCAGTACTTC. It is translated as CASSFNSEETQYF. The variable domain in full, with the rest retrieved from reference TRBV5-1 and TRBJ2-5, is KAGVTQTPRYLIKTRGQQVTLSCSPISGHRSVSWYQQTPGQGLQFLFEYFSETQRNKGNFPGRFSGRQFSNSRSEMNVSTLELGDSALYLCASSFNSEETQYFGPGTRLLVL.

The V gene is TRBV6-5, the J gene TRBJ2-5; the match to TRBD2 covers 11 bases. V lost 6 bases to trimming and J lost 6 bases; unmatched junction nucleotides: 9. Germline CDR1 and CDR2: MNHEY and SVGAGI. The CDR3 loop spans 15 amino acids. CDR3 coding DNA: TGTGCCAGCAGACTTTACCTAGCGGGAGGAAAGACCCAGTACTTC. This codes for CASRLYLAGGKTQYF.

V usage is TRBV28 and J usage is TRBJ1-1; D is undetermined. Germline V CDR1 and CDR2: MDHEN, SYDVKM. The V end lost 6 bases, the J end lost 1 base, and 12 bases lay between the germline ends. The CDR3 contains 14 residues. The CDR3 region has the DNA TGTGCCAGCAGCTTAGCGGGTTGGAACACTGAAGCTTTCTTT. Translated, it gives CASSLAGWNTEAFF.

The V and J genes are TRBV10-3 and TRBJ2-1; 9 bases match TRBD2. Germline V lookup: CDR1 ENHRY, CDR2 SYGVKD. The CDR3 covers 15 residues. The trim removed 1 base at V and 8 bases at J, leaving 6 bases unmatched. The CDR3 DNA follows: TGTGCCATCAGTGAGTGGGCTAGCGGGACTGATGAGCAGTTCTTC. Its protein product is CAISEWASGTDEQFF.

The CDR3 reads CASSVASGSGSEQFF. The CDR3 DNA sequence: TGTGCCAGCAGCGTAGCCAGCGGGAGCGGAAGTGAGCAGTTCTTC. The chain couples TRBV9 to TRBJ2-1; TRBD2 matches at 8 bases. The CDR3 is made up of 15 amino acids. Germline V gene sequence: CDR1 SGDLS, CDR2 YYNGEE. V shed 0 bases, J shed 9 bases, and the junction held 8 bases outside the gene matches.

The rearrangement links TRBV7-2 to TRBJ2-5, with D possibly TRBD1 on 6 matching bases. The CDR3 spans 16 residues. The germline V and J ends were trimmed by 0 bases and 2 bases, with 13 bases remaining between them. Germline V gene sequence: CDR1 SGHTA, CDR2 FQGNSA. The CDR3, as DNA: TGTGCCAGCAGCTTAGCCGGAAGGACAGCACAAGAGACCCAGTACTTC. It translates to CASSLAGRTAQETQYF.

This chain links TRBV28 with TRBJ2-3; 9 bases line up with TRBD2. V dropped 2 bases and J dropped 1; count of bases not matched to a gene: 7. This CDR3 contains 17 residues. The germline V gene has CDR1 MDHEN and CDR2 SYDVKM. The CDR3 nucleotides read TGTGCCAGCAGTTTACCCCGGACTAGCGCACGCACAGATACGCAGTATTTT. This sequence encodes CASSLPRTSARTDTQYF.